This T cell receptor beta chain was sequenced in a study of blood T cell repertoires in COVID-19. Study details: COVID-19 samples, acute and convalescent, were from the United States, Italy and Spain.

From germline, CDR1 is MDHEN and CDR2 SYDVKM. The ends lost 5 bases at V and 8 bases at J; junction bases unmatched: 7. The CDR3 totals 14 residues. The authors' processing: Using reference gene primer amplification, nucleated cell counts were estimated. Profiling relied on immunoSEQ multiplex PCR, and the TCRdb table lists in-frame clones only, not all of them. V and J calls and clone size are as listed in that table; D and trimming were resolved from the DNA. The sample contains approximately 150,000 clones, approximately 79% of which appear only once. Material for sequencing was PBMCs or T cells enriched from blood (not recorded which). V gene TRBV28 combines with J gene TRBJ1-4; 8 bases fit TRBD1. This sequence was found in a man aged 35 to 55 with acute COVID-19. The DNA of the CDR3 is TGTGCCAGCAGTCTCCAGGGGGCGAGGGAAAAACTGTTTTTT. Protein sequence: CASSLQGAREKLFF.